The 16 T cell receptor beta chains below all came from one sample that was sequenced in a study of human T cells and chemical hapten exposure. TCRdb processed the RACE reads anew with MiXCR; each CDR3 protein has one entry. Of over 35,000 distinct CDR3 sequences listed, around 9.3% are singletons. Stated time point: patch test 2, 6 weeks after DPC sensitization. Specified treatment: therapeutic diphenylcyclopropenone sensitization with weekly scalp DPC. Sample: whole blood, taken in connection with sensitization to the hapten diphenylcyclopropenone (DPC). The receptors were gathered from a woman aged 40 to 50 with alopecia areata. Some clones in this sample may be carry-over from other donors' samples.

This sequence joins TRBV7-3 and TRBJ2-1, with TRBD1 matching 9 bases. Germline-derived CDR1 and CDR2 are SGHTA and FQGTGA. Trimming removed 0 bases from V and 10 bases from J; junction bases left unmatched: 13. The CDR3 has 17 amino acids. The CDR3 sequence: CASSLTLGQGPRVEQFF. The CDR3 nucleotides read TGTGCCAGCAGCTTAACGTTGGGACAGGGCCCACGGGTGGAGCAGTTCTTC.

This clonotype was counted ten times or more. The CDR3 DNA sequence: TGTGCCAGCAGTGCAGGGGAACCCGGGGAGCTGTTTTTT. It is translated as CASSAGEPGELFF. J is TRBJ2-2 and V is TRBV28; D is possibly TRBD1 (6 bases). Germline V gene data show CDR1 as MDHEN and CDR2 as SYDVKM. Trimming left V 5 bases short and J 6 bases short, with 10 bases between. The CDR3 is made up of 13 amino acids. Full variable domain (outside the CDR3, taken from reference TRBV28 and TRBJ2-2): DVKVTQSSRYLVKRTGEKVFLECVQDMDHENMFWYRQDPGLGLRLIYFSYDVKMKEKGDIPEGYSVSREKKERFSLILESASTNQTSMYLCASSAGEPGELFFGEGSRLTVL.

This clonotype appeared many times. The chain uses TRBV12-3 or TRBV12-4 and TRBJ2-7; TRBD1 aligns across 8 bases. The CDR3 is 15 residues long. Trimming cost V 5 bases and J 4 bases; bases outside gene matches: 10. CDR3 bases: TGTGCCAGCAGTCCTCTTCAGGGGGCGCGGTACGAGCAGTACTTC. Translation: CASSPLQGARYEQYF.

The gene calls are TRBV16 and TRBJ1-1; D gene unclear. Looked up from germline, CDR1 is KGHSY and CDR2 is FQNENV. With 7 bases removed from V and 0 bases from J, the gap between germline ends came to 9 bases. CDR3 length: 13 amino acids. The CDR3 region is CASTRTVNTEAFF. CDR3 nucleotide sequence: TGTGCCAGCACCAGGACGGTGAACACTGAAGCTTTCTTT.

The table lists this clonotype with a few counts. The chain recombines TRBV29-1 with TRBJ2-7; TRBD1 matches 7 bases. The V segment lost 4 bases and the J segment 1 base; nucleotides outside the gene matches: 4. Germline-derived CDR1 and CDR2 are SQVTM and ANQGSEA. This CDR3 contains 13 residues. The CDR3 reads CSVVGQDSYEQYF. CDR3 nucleotides: TGCAGCGTTGTAGGACAGGATTCCTACGAGCAGTACTTC.

There are a few counts of this clonotype. The chain joins TRBV7-2 to TRBJ2-7; 7 bases align to TRBD1. The CDR3 has 13 residues. In germline, CDR1 is SGHTA, CDR2 FQGNSA. The V segment lost 4 bases and the J segment 5 bases; nucleotides outside the gene matches: 5. The CDR3 here is CASSSTGVNEQYF. DNA of the CDR3: TGTGCCAGCAGCTCCACAGGGGTCAACGAGCAGTACTTC.

In its sample, this clonotype was seen a few times. This rearrangement joins TRBV10-3 to TRBJ1-2; D remains unclear. This CDR3 is built from 13 residues. Germline assignment: CDR1 ENHRY and CDR2 SYGVKD. Trimming cost V 6 bases and J 6 bases, with 14 bases left between them. CDR3 amino acids: CAIRGRNFDGYTF. The CDR3 bases are TGTGCCATCAGAGGAAGGAACTTCGATGGCTACACCTTC.

This clonotype was recorded at least ten times. This chain joins TRBV7-2 and TRBJ2-1; D remains ambiguous. Germline CDR1 SGHTA, CDR2 FQGNSA. The V and J ends lost 5 bases and 1 base respectively, with 12 bases between them. This CDR3 contains 15 residues. CDR3 sequence (DNA): TGTGCCAGCAGCCCACTGCCGACTTCCTACAATGAGCAGTTCTTC. Translated: CASSPLPTSYNEQFF.

Many counts were recorded for this clonotype. The rearrangement joins TRBV12-3 or TRBV12-4 to TRBJ2-7; D is unresolved. There are 13 residues in the CDR3. Trimming shortened V by 6 bases and J by 0 bases, and 9 bases separated the two germline ends. CDR3 residues: CASSSGGSYEQYF. CDR3 nucleotide sequence: TGTGCCAGCAGCTCGGGCGGCTCCTACGAGCAGTACTTC.

Only a few counts were recorded for this clonotype. The rearrangement links TRBV2 to TRBJ2-2; no reliable D call. The CDR3 consists of 13 residues. CDR1 SNHLY and CDR2 FYNNEI come from the germline V gene. Trimming stripped 6 bases from V and 5 bases from J, with 10 bases between. The CDR3 DNA reads as TGTGCCAGCAGGAGGACCGTAACCGGGGAGCTGTTTTTT. The encoded protein is CASRRTVTGELFF.

This clonotype has just a few counts. The V call is TRBV7-9, the J call TRBJ1-5; D not certain. Germline-derived CDR1 and CDR2 are SEHNR and FQNEAQ (reference sequence). The CDR3 totals 12 residues. V lost 1 base and J 8 bases, leaving 6 bases between the germline ends. The CDR3 reads CASSLGVEPQHF. In DNA form, the CDR3 reads TGTGCCAGCAGCTTAGGGGTGGAGCCCCAGCATTTT. Using reference TRBV7-9 and TRBJ1-5 for the parts outside the CDR3, the full variable domain is DTGVSQNPRHKITKRGQNVTFRCDPISEHNRLYWYRQTLGQGPEFLTYFQNEAQLEKSRLLSDRFSAERPKGSFSTLEIQRTEQGDSAMYLCASSLGVEPQHFGDGTRLSIL.

This clonotype was seen many times. The V and J genes are TRBV4-1 and TRBJ2-7; 10 nucleotides line up with TRBD1. Germline lookup yields CDR1 MGHRA and CDR2 YSYEKL. This CDR3 has 16 amino acids. Trimming took 0 bases from V and 5 from J; bases not matched to a gene: 7. The CDR3 DNA is TGCGCCAGCAGCCAAGATCTGGGGACAGGGGCAGACGAGCAGTACTTC. It yields the protein CASSQDLGTGADEQYF.

This clonotype came up many times. V and J are TRBV15 and TRBJ2-2; no clear D gene. The CDR3 contains 15 residues. With 0 bases removed from V and 2 bases from J, the gap between germline ends came to 7 bases. CDR1 and CDR2 (germline): LNHNV, YYDKDF (reference sequence). CDR3: CATSRDDANTGELFF. As DNA, the CDR3 is TGTGCCACCAGCAGAGATGACGCTAACACCGGGGAGCTGTTTTTT. The variable domain in full, completed from reference TRBV15 and TRBJ2-2, reads DAMVIQNPRYQVTQFGKPVTLSCSQTLNHNVMYWYQQKSSQAPKLLFHYYDKDFNNEADTPDNFQSRRPNTSFCFLDIRSPGLGDTAMYLCATSRDDANTGELFFGEGSRLTVL.

This clonotype was seen at least ten times. The gene calls are TRBV2 and TRBJ1-2; the D gene is possibly TRBD1 (6 bases). Germline values: CDR1 SNHLY, CDR2 FYNNEI. The CDR3 has 16 amino acids. Trimming took 6 bases from V and 1 from J, leaving 18 bases between them. CDR3 coding DNA: TGTGCCAGCAGGACAGGTTGGGAGAGAGATAACTATGGCTACACCTTC. Its protein product is CASRTGWERDNYGYTF.

At least ten counts were recorded for this clonotype. The chain couples TRBV9 to TRBJ2-1; 7 bases fit TRBD2. The CDR3 covers 15 residues. The germline V gene encodes CDR1 SGDLS and CDR2 YYNGEE. V lost 4 bases and J lost 4; bases outside the gene matches: 8. The CDR3 DNA follows: TGTGCCAGCAGCCCGCCCGGGACTAATTACAATGAGCAGTTCTTC. This sequence encodes CASSPPGTNYNEQFF.

This clonotype was detected many times. V gene TRBV20-1 combines with J gene TRBJ1-5; 8 bases align to TRBD1. V lost 5 bases and J lost 5; bases outside the gene matches: 5. In germline, CDR1 is DFQATT, CDR2 SNEGSKA (reference sequence). The length of the CDR3 is 13 residues. CDR3 loop: CSARQGKDQPQHF. In DNA form, the CDR3 reads TGCAGTGCTCGACAGGGGAAGGATCAGCCCCAGCATTTT.